In this sample, the clone carrying this TCR beta chain turned up a few times. What it binds is not known. This entry belongs to a study of T cells in Graves' hyperthyroidism and ophthalmopathy. General study points: Ophthalmopathy, as predicted by the model, came a median about six months after the prediction. A model of 13 V-J features distinguished ophthalmopathy from stable hyperthyroidism.

For ophthalmopathy patients, the Clinical Activity Score was at least 3 and the NOSPECS grade at least 4; duration was under 3 months. The PBMCs had their origin in less than 13 ml of fresh peripheral blood. The CDR3 contains 12 residues. V lost 6 bases to trimming and J lost 4 bases, with 11 bases between them. Germline V gene lookup returns CDR1 DFQATT and CDR2 SNEGSKA (reference sequence). RNA transcripts served as the template for amplifying TCR beta CDR3 regions. Carried out on the TCR CDR3, a first-round RT-PCR used the HTBI primer set. A single record per CDR3 protein comes from TCRdb applying MiXCR to the multiplex PCR reads. Of about half a million distinct CDR3 sequences detected, about 22% appear once; the ten largest clones hold about half.

Sequencing was done on a sample of blood. This sequence originates from a woman in her 70s with Graves' ophthalmopathy. The chain joins TRBV20-1 to TRBJ2-3; D is uncertain. The CDR3 DNA follows: TGCAGTGCGACCCCAATGGCAGATACGCAGTATTTT. Translated: CSATPMADTQYF.